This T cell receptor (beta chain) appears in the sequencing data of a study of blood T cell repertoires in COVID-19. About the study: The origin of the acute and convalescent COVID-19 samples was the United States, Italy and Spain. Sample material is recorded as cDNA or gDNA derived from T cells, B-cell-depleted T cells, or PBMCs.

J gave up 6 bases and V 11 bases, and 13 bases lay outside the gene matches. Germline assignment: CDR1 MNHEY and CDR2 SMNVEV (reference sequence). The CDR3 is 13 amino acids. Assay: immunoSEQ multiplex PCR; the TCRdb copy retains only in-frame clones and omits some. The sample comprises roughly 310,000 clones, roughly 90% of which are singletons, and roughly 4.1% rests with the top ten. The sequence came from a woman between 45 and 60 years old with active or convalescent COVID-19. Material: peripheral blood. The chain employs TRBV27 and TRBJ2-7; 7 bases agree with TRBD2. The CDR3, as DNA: TGTGCCGCTAGACTAGCCGGCTCTCTCGAGCAGTACTTC. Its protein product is CAARLAGSLEQYF.